This is a list of T cell receptor beta chains from one sample in a study of blood T cell repertoires in COVID-19. Only in-frame clones appear in the TCRdb table, and some are missing; sequencing was by immunoSEQ multiplex PCR. Of a few hundred thousand clones listed, 88% are singletons. Sequenced: peripheral blood. Every receptor here comes from a man between 18 and 29 years old with active or convalescent COVID-19. Each CDR3 is given with its conserved first and last residue. D genes are given only for firm matches. A row's size may be missing; if present it is once, few, many or a size class.

CDR3nt | CDR3aa | v_gene | d_gene | j_gene | abundance
TGTGCCAGCAGCCAAGGACAGCTTGGCTACACCTTC | CASSQGQLGYTF | TRBV11-2 | - | TRBJ1-2 | -
TGTGCCAGCAGTCCCAGTTTGAACACTGAAGCTTTCTTT | CASSPSLNTEAFF | TRBV12-3/TRBV12-4 | - | TRBJ1-1 | -
TGTGCCAGCAGCACACAGGGTGTTAACTATGGCTACACCTTC | CASSTQGVNYGYTF | TRBV3-1/TRBV3-2 | - | TRBJ1-2 | once
TGTGCCAGCAGCTTATCAGGGTTGAGCACCGGGGAGCTGTTTTTT | CASSLSGLSTGELFF | TRBV11-2 | - | TRBJ2-2 | -
TGTGCCAGCAGTGAAGGGCAGAACCAAGAGACCCAGTACTTC | CASSEGQNQETQYF | TRBV2 | - | TRBJ2-5 | -
TGCGCCAGCAGAATCACTAGCGGGGGGATACAAGAGACCCAGTACTTC | CASRITSGGIQETQYF | TRBV5-1 | TRBD2 | TRBJ2-5 | -
TGTGCCAGCAGCTTAGCCCTAGCGGGGGTCAATGAGCAGTTCTTC | CASSLALAGVNEQFF | TRBV13 | TRBD2 | TRBJ2-1 | -
TGCGCCAGCAGCTTCGACAGGGGTAACACCGGGGAGCTGTTTTTT | CASSFDRGNTGELFF | TRBV5-1 | TRBD1 | TRBJ2-2 | -
TGTGCCACCAGCAGAGCACAGGAAAGCAATCAGCCCCAGCATTTT | CATSRAQESNQPQHF | TRBV15 | - | TRBJ1-5 | -
TGTGCCAGCATCGGTCACCCAACCCACGAGCAGTACTTC | CASIGHPTHEQYF | TRBV25-1 | - | TRBJ2-7 | -